Below, 24 T cell receptor beta chains from the same sample are listed, as sequenced in a study of cytomegalovirus exposure and HLA in healthy donors. The study ran its PCR with 60 Vbeta and 13 Jbeta primers. The table came from immunoSEQ multiplex PCR; TCRdb's copy has only in-frame clones and leaves some out. The clone table shows tens of thousands of clones, with the ten largest holding roughly 4.8%. The sample consisted of PBMCs. The receptors shown here come from a man younger than 45 in good health and CMV-seropositive.

V and J are TRBV11-1 and TRBJ2-3, with 9 bases fitting TRBD2. Germline lookup yields CDR1 SGHAT and CDR2 FQDESV (reference sequence). V gave up 5 bases and J gave up 2 bases; unmatched junction bases: 5. The CDR3 contains 15 residues. The CDR3 loop is CASSPGTSFTDTQYF. In DNA, the CDR3 is TGTGCCAGCAGCCCCGGGACTAGCTTCACAGATACGCAGTATTTT.

The chain couples TRBV27 to TRBJ2-7; tentatively, D is TRBD1 (6 bases). V lost 3 bases, J lost 0 bases, and 6 bases lay in between. Germline V lookup: CDR1 MNHEY, CDR2 SMNVEV (reference sequence). This CDR3 is built from 13 residues. The CDR3 sequence: CASSLDSSYEQYF. Written as DNA, the CDR3 is TGTGCCAGCAGTTTGGACAGCTCCTACGAGCAGTACTTC.

In DNA, the CDR3 is TGCGCCAGCAGCCAAGGCTGGAGGGAGACCCAGTACTTC. This gives the protein CASSQGWRETQYF. The rearrangement joins TRBV4-1 to TRBJ2-5; possibly TRBD2 for D (5 bases). Germline V CDR1 and CDR2: MGHRA, YSYEKL. This CDR3 is 13 amino acids long. V was pared by 1 base and J by 5 bases, with 8 bases between.

The genes are TRBV6-5 and TRBJ2-7; 9 bases align to TRBD1. Germline CDR1 is MNHEY and CDR2 is SVGAGI. CDR3 length: 15 residues. The J segment lost 0 bases and the V segment lost 6 bases, leaving 6 bases of the junction unmatched. The CDR3: CASSPDRGSSYEQYF. Here the CDR3 DNA reads TGTGCCAGCAGCCCCGACAGGGGGAGCTCCTACGAGCAGTACTTC.

This chain connects TRBV19 to TRBJ2-7; 7 bases fit TRBD1. Germline V gives CDR1 LNHDA, CDR2 SQIVND (reference sequence). The CDR3 spans 14 residues. Trimming at V came to 6 bases and at J to 0 bases, leaving 5 bases not matched to a gene. This CDR3 is CASRPTGSSYEQYF. The CDR3 DNA sequence: TGTGCCAGTAGGCCGACAGGGAGCTCCTACGAGCAGTACTTC.

The chain has TRBV11-3 and TRBJ2-5; 12 nucleotides agree with TRBD2. Germline assignment: CDR1 SGHNT and CDR2 YENEEA. The CDR3 extends over 14 amino acids. V lost 5 bases, J lost 3 bases, and 1 base stayed unmatched. CDR3 sequence (DNA): TGTGCCAGCAGCCCTAGCGGGGGGGAAGAGACCCAGTACTTC. Protein sequence: CASSPSGGEETQYF.

This chain connects TRBV30 to TRBJ2-4; 12 nucleotides line up with TRBD1. V shed 1 base and J 6 bases; nucleotides not matched to a gene: 1. The CDR3 runs to 14 residues. Germline loops: CDR1 GTSNPN, CDR2 SVGIG (reference sequence). The CDR3 coding sequence is TGTGCCTGGAGTGCGGGACAGGGGGCAAACATTCAGTACTTC. It translates to CAWSAGQGANIQYF.

The V gene is TRBV5-6, the J gene TRBJ2-7, with a weak D call TRBD2 (5 bases). With 2 bases removed from V and 1 base from J, the gap between germline ends came to 22 bases. CDR3 length: 18 residues. Germline-derived CDR1 and CDR2 are SGHDT and YYEEEE. The CDR3 loop reads CASSFSSLLPGKSYEQYF. The CDR3 nucleotides read TGTGCCAGCAGCTTTTCCTCTTTGCTGCCCGGGAAGTCCTACGAGCAGTACTTC.

The chain carries TRBV19 and TRBJ1-5; 8 bases agree with TRBD1. Germline trimming cut 7 bases from V and 0 bases from J; bases unmatched to any gene: 11. The germline CDR1 and CDR2 sequences are LNHDA and SQIVND (reference sequence). This CDR3 spans 17 amino acids. Here the CDR3 reads CASTHGTGLTSNQPQHF. As DNA, the CDR3 is TGTGCCAGTACCCACGGGACAGGATTAACTAGCAATCAGCCCCAGCATTTT.

V and J are TRBV2 and TRBJ1-1, with TRBD1 as a possible D gene (6 bases). The CDR3 has 17 residues. Germline V gene data show CDR1 as SNHLY and CDR2 as FYNNEI. Trimming left V 10 bases short and J 7 bases short, with 31 bases between. The CDR3 coding sequence is TGTGCCACCTATTCGACAGGCCGACCGAGGGTGGAGGATGAAGCTTTCTTT. Translated: CATYSTGRPRVEDEAFF.

The V call is TRBV7-2, the J call TRBJ2-7; tentative D call: TRBD1 (5 bases). V dropped 7 bases and J dropped 0 bases, with 13 bases sitting between them. Looked up from germline, CDR1 is SGHTA and CDR2 is FQGNSA. This CDR3 region has 14 residues. DNA for the CDR3: TGTGCCAGCACCGAGACCAGGGACTCCTACGAGCAGTACTTC. This translates into CASTETRDSYEQYF.

The rearrangement links TRBV5-1 to TRBJ1-1; 9 bases map to TRBD1. The CDR3 contains 17 residues. Germline-derived CDR1 and CDR2 are SGHRS and YFSETQ. V lost 0 bases and J lost 5; bases outside the gene matches: 11. The CDR3 here is CASSLVKTGGGRTEAFF. The CDR3 DNA reads as TGCGCCAGCAGCTTGGTTAAGACAGGGGGTGGTAGGACTGAAGCTTTCTTT.

The rearrangement uses TRBV9 and TRBJ2-1; possibly TRBD1 for D (6 bases). This CDR3 region has 15 residues. Germline V gene sequence: CDR1 SGDLS, CDR2 YYNGEE. Trimming took 3 bases from V and 0 from J, leaving 10 bases between them. The chain's CDR3 is CASSARQDSYNEQFF. CDR3 nucleotide sequence: TGTGCCAGCAGCGCCCGACAGGACTCCTACAATGAGCAGTTCTTC.

The genes are TRBV5-6 and TRBJ2-7; D possibly corresponds to TRBD1 (5 bases). V was clipped by 4 bases and J by 2 bases, with 10 bases between them. The length of the CDR3 is 13 residues. CDR1 SGHDT and CDR2 YYEEEE come from the germline V gene. Here the CDR3 reads CASSRQGAYEQYF. In nucleotides, the CDR3 is TGTGCCAGCAGCCGCCAGGGTGCCTACGAGCAGTACTTC.

The chain combines TRBV19 with TRBJ1-2; D remains ambiguous. Between the trimmed V and J ends, which lost 7 bases and 4 bases, there was a span of 16 bases. This CDR3 has 14 residues. Germline assignment: CDR1 LNHDA and CDR2 SQIVND (reference sequence). The CDR3 bases are TGTGCCAGTATTAATTCCCCCGGGTCCTATGGCTACACCTTC. Protein: CASINSPGSYGYTF.

The rearrangement uses TRBV9 and TRBJ2-1, with 7 bases aligning to TRBD2. CDR1 is SGDLS, CDR2 YYNGEE, per germline. Trimming took 0 bases from V and 5 from J; bases not matched to a gene: 8. The CDR3 spans 16 residues. The CDR3 loop is CASSVAGGVINNEQFF. CDR3 nucleotides: TGTGCCAGCAGCGTAGCGGGAGGCGTTATAAACAATGAGCAGTTCTTC.

V is TRBV6-5 and J is TRBJ1-2, with D possibly being TRBD1 (5 bases). Trimming took off 0 bases at V and 7 bases at J, with 12 bases between the two ends. CDR1 MNHEY and CDR2 SVGAGI come from the germline V gene. This CDR3 is 14 amino acids long. CDR3 sequence reads: CASSYSRQTSGYTF. In DNA form, the CDR3 reads TGTGCCAGCAGTTACTCGAGACAGACTAGTGGCTACACCTTC.

The chain uses TRBV27 and TRBJ2-7; 9 nucleotides match TRBD1. With V trimmed by 3 bases and J by 2 bases, 5 bases remained unmatched. Germline V gene lookup returns CDR1 MNHEY and CDR2 SMNVEV (reference sequence). The CDR3 has 15 residues. CDR3 region: CASSFTGTGTYEQYF. CDR3 coding DNA: TGTGCCAGCAGTTTTACCGGGACAGGGACCTACGAGCAGTACTTC.

V usage is TRBV9 and J usage is TRBJ2-3, with 9 bases aligning to TRBD2. The CDR3 has 15 residues. Germline values: CDR1 SGDLS, CDR2 YYNGEE. V lost 0 bases, J lost 6 bases, and 5 bases stayed unmatched. The CDR3 bases are TGTGCCAGCAGCGTAGTTAGCGGGGGCCGGGATACGCAGTATTTT. It is translated as CASSVVSGGRDTQYF.

Concerning this clone: Relative to the germline gene, one junction end is altered; a read error may explain this. This chain links TRBV7-7 with TRBJ2-1, with 8 bases identical to TRBD2. In germline, CDR1 is SSHAT, CDR2 FNYEAQ (reference sequence). This CDR3 comprises 15 residues. The CDR3 bases are TGTGCTAGCAGCTTAGCGGGGACACCTTACAATGAGCAGTTCTTC. Translated: CASSLAGTPYNEQFF.

The gene calls are TRBV11-3 and TRBJ2-3, with 8 nucleotides matching TRBD1. V gave up 2 bases and J gave up 6 bases; unmatched junction bases: 10. Germline CDR1 is SGHNT and CDR2 is YENEEA. This CDR3 contains 16 residues. The chain's CDR3 is CASSLNDRGRPDTQYF. As DNA, the CDR3 is TGTGCCAGCAGCTTAAATGACAGGGGAAGACCGGATACGCAGTATTTT.

The chain employs TRBV4-1 and TRBJ2-5, with D tentatively TRBD1 (5 bases). V was trimmed by 0 bases and J by 4 bases, leaving 21 bases between them. This CDR3 is 18 amino acids long. CDR1 and CDR2 (germline): MGHRA, YSYEKL. The CDR3 DNA follows: TGCGCCAGCAGCCAAGATTGGCCTAACGACGTGGGGCGAGAGACCCAGTACTTC. Amino acids: CASSQDWPNDVGRETQYF.

The rearrangement joins TRBV6-6 to TRBJ2-2, with 8 bases fitting TRBD1. The CDR3 sequence is 16 residues long. With 7 bases clipped from V and 2 bases from J, the junction kept 9 bases outside the gene matches. Germline V gene sequence: CDR1 MNHNY, CDR2 SVGAGI (reference sequence). CDR3 nucleotides: TGTGCCAGCACTCCTCCGGGGACAGGAAACACCGGGGAGCTGTTTTTT. It yields the protein CASTPPGTGNTGELFF.

The V gene is TRBV9, the J gene TRBJ1-1; no firm D call. The V gene lost 3 bases and the J gene lost 5 bases, with 14 bases spanning the gap. Germline CDR1 and CDR2: SGDLS and YYNGEE. The CDR3 sequence is 14 residues long. This CDR3 is CASSAGGLGTEAFF. CDR3 bases: TGTGCCAGCAGCGCCGGAGGTCTAGGAACTGAAGCTTTCTTT.